The 10 T cell receptor beta chains in this list originate from one sample, sequenced in a study of CD8+ T cells in alopecia areata. Extraction and reverse transcription of RNA yielded cDNA as the sequencing template. The protocol was immunoSEQ multiplex PCR, while the TCRdb copy is restricted to in-frame clones and leaves out a portion. This sample includes over 100,000 clones with no singletons; its ten biggest clones take up about 20%. The sequencing input was lesional skin. These receptors originate from a C3H/HeJ mouse with alopecia areata. The strain bears MHC haplotype H2-k.

For this clone: Genes and germline are mouse. The read comes to an end 4 residues before the CDR3 does, leaving the germline J gene to fill in the end. The V call is TRBV17, the J call TRBJ1-1; 11 nucleotides align to TRBD1. This CDR3 is built from 13 residues. Germline CDR1 is MNHDT and CDR2 is YYDKIL. Losses at the gene ends were 6 bases for V and 4 bases for J; bases not matched to a gene: 1. CDR3 sequence: CASSGTGGTEVFF. Partial CDR3 DNA: TGTGCTAGCAGCGGGACAGGGGGCACA.

This clone was seen a few times. Gene names and germline match the mouse. From the germline J gene comes the end of the CDR3, since the read stops 4 residues before it. V is TRBV3 and J is TRBJ2-1; 7 nucleotides align to TRBD2. The CDR3 has 15 amino acids. V shed 5 bases, J shed 1 base, and the junction held 5 bases outside the gene matches. Per germline, CDR1 SNHLY and CDR2 FYNGKV (reference sequence). The CDR3 protein is CASSAELGNYAEQFF. Incomplete CDR3 DNA: TGTGCCAGCAGCGCCGAACTGGGGAACTATGCT.

In this sample, this clone turned up a few times. At residue 13, TCRdb's protein disagrees with the DNA translation; the protein shown here derives from the DNA. Gene names denote mouse genes. The CDR3 end falls 3 residues outside the read, so it is completed with the germline J gene. V gene TRBV16 combines with J gene TRBJ1-3; possible D gene TRBD1, 6 bases. CDR1 and CDR2 from the germline V gene are SGHSA and FRNQAP. CDR3 length: 16 amino acids. V was cut by 0 bases and J by 0 bases, with 9 bases left in between. CDR3 region: CASSLEQGLSGNTLYF. The CDR3 bases that were read are TGTGCAAGCAGCTTAGAGCAGGGGCTTTCTGGAAATACG.

This clone has only a few counts. The gene symbols are mouse symbols. The read ends 4 residues shy of where the CDR3 ends; the end is completed using the germline J gene. V usage is TRBV12-1 and J usage is TRBJ1-2, with D hard to call. Germline CDR1 and CDR2: SGHSN and HYEKVE. The CDR3 totals 13 residues. V gave up 0 bases and J gave up 4 bases, with 8 bases separating them. The CDR3 sequence: CASSLRVTSDYTF. Partial CDR3 DNA: TGTGCCAGCTCTCTCAGGGTTACCTCC. The full variable domain, its missing parts supplied by reference TRBV12-1 and TRBJ1-2, is DSGVVQSPRHIIKEKGGRSVLTCIPISGHSNVVWYQQTLGKELKFLIQHYEKVERDKGFLPSRFSVQQFDDYHSEMNMSALELEDSAMYFCASSLRVTSDYTFGSGTRLLVI.

This clone was observed a handful of times. All gene names here are mouse names. The read gets to within 4 residues of the CDR3 end, and the germline J gene fills in the rest. This chain connects TRBV1 to TRBJ2-7, with 10 bases that match TRBD1. Germline values: CDR1 NSQYPW, CDR2 LRSPGD (reference sequence). This CDR3 spans 14 amino acids. The CDR3 protein is CTCIPGQGLYEQYF. The sequenced part of the CDR3 DNA is TGCACCTGCATTCCGGGACAGGGGCTATAT.

On this clone: Gene names follow the mouse nomenclature. The CDR3 extends 4 residues past the end of the read, so its final part is completed from the germline J gene. The chain combines TRBV13-1 with TRBJ2-7; 10 positions match TRBD2. CDR1 NSHNY and CDR2 SYGAGN come from the germline V gene. The CDR3 is 16 amino acids. The covered CDR3 bases are TGTGCCAGCAGTGCGCCCCGAACTGGGGGGGAATAT. It encodes CASSAPRTGGEY. The full CDR3 sequence reads CASSAPRTGGEYEQYF.

With regard to this clone: Mouse names are used for the genes. The read finishes 4 residues shy of the CDR3 end, and the germline J gene is used to complete it. The rearrangement uses TRBV19 and TRBJ2-1; a possible D gene is TRBD1 (6 bases). Germline V gene sequence: CDR1 FNHDT, CDR2 SITEND (reference sequence). The V end was cut by 4 bases, the J end by 4 bases, with 15 bases between. This CDR3 has 15 residues. The covered CDR3 bases are TGTGCCAGCAGTCCCCGGCCGGGACAATATGCT. Encoded protein: CASSPRPGQYA. The whole CDR3 is CASSPRPGQYAEQFF. Looking up the rest from reference TRBV19 and TRBJ2-1 gives the full variable domain: GGIITQTPKFLIGQEGQKLTLKCQQNFNHDTMYWYRQDSGKGLRLIYYSITENDLQKGDLSEGYDASREKKSSFSLTVTSAQKNEMAVFLCASSPRPGQYAEQFFGPGTRLTVL.

A word on this clone: Gene names denote mouse genes. The read ends 4 residues before the CDR3 terminus; that terminus is restored from the germline J gene. V gene TRBV13-3 combines with J gene TRBJ1-1; 7 nucleotides match TRBD1. The ends lost 0 bases at V and 3 bases at J; junction bases unmatched: 5. Germline values: CDR1 NNHDY, CDR2 SYVADS. The CDR3 is made up of 15 amino acids. Partial CDR3 DNA: TGTGCCAGCAGTGATGAACAGGGGAGGCACACA. It specifies CASSDEQGRHT. In full, the CDR3 reads CASSDEQGRHTEVFF.

A remark on this clone: The genes are named according to mouse. The read ends 4 residues early relative to the CDR3; the germline J gene fills the gap. The V call is TRBV19, the J call TRBJ1-1, with 10 bases lining up with TRBD1. This CDR3 has 14 residues. With 6 bases clipped from V and 4 bases from J, the junction kept 6 bases outside the gene matches. Germline CDR1 reads FNHDT; CDR2 reads SITEND (reference sequence). CDR3 bases read: TGTGCCAGCACCGCCGGGACAGGGGCCACA. This sequence encodes CASTAGTGAT. From start to end, the CDR3 is CASTAGTGATEVFF.

This clone was seen a few times. Each gene name is a mouse one. With the read ending 4 residues before the CDR3 end, the germline J gene is used to fill in that end. This chain connects TRBV1 to TRBJ2-3; 9 nucleotides match TRBD2. The V gene's germline CDR1 is NSQYPW and CDR2 LRSPGD (reference sequence). The V gene end was trimmed by 0 bases and the J gene end by 0 bases; junction bases not matched to a gene: 4. The CDR3 runs 17 residues. CDR3 bases read: TGCACCTGCAGTGCAGACTGGGGGGGTTCTAGTGCAGAA. It is translated as CTCSADWGGSSAE. In full, the CDR3 is CTCSADWGGSSAETLYF.